The clone carrying this T cell receptor (beta chain) was seen a single time. Its antigen is undetermined. Lacking the conserved final phenylalanine or tryptophan, this CDR3 likely reflects a read error. Blood RNA originated from unsorted whole blood, with germline DNA additionally extracted. Blood samples of 3.5 to 4 milliliters were drawn preoperatively. These data come from a study of tumor-infiltrating lymphocytes in primary liver carcinoma. Looking at the study overall: With diameters of roughly 4 to 10 cm, tumors were stage T1-T3 N0M0. Study-wide findings and caveats: Since the samples were bulk and unsorted, the CD4+ and CD8+ repertoires were not compared. Whereas tumor region pairs overlapped more, tumor-adjacent and tumor-blood pairs overlapped less.

TCR beta cDNA came from about 470 ng total RNA, primed with a constant-region primer. Three rounds of nested multiplex PCR with slightly modified ARM-PCR produced TCR beta libraries. The first two PCR rounds used TRBV1-TRBV30 forward primers with a C-beta reverse primer, nine to eleven cycles each. In TCRdb, the multiplex PCR reads were re-called with MiXCR into one record per CDR3 protein. The top ten hold about 6% of the sample, which has 300,000 to 350,000 distinct CDR3 sequences, approximately 64% seen once. J was trimmed by 10 bases and V by 6 bases; bases with no gene match: 7. Germline CDR1 reads MNHNY; CDR2 reads SVGAGI (reference sequence). The CDR3 sequence is 14 residues long.

Sequencing input: peripheral blood. The clonotype comes from a man aged 35 to 55 with primary liver carcinoma and hepatitis B virus infection. This rearrangement joins TRBV6-6 to TRBJ1-6; 9 nucleotides align to TRBD1. The CDR3 is CASRTGDRDSPLHY. CDR3 DNA: TGTGCCAGCAGAACGGGGGACAGGGACTCACCCCTCCACTAT.